This T cell receptor (beta chain) originates from a study of blood T cell repertoires in COVID-19. Study details: Samples of COVID-19 (acute and convalescent) were obtained from the United States, Italy and Spain.

Germline V gives CDR1 SGHRS, CDR2 YFSETQ. This CDR3 contains 17 residues. V was trimmed by 0 bases and J by 9 bases, leaving 24 bases between them. Sequencing was performed with immunoSEQ multiplex PCR; in TCRdb, only in-frame clones are kept and a portion is missing. The profile covers around 180,000 clones, with over 75% appearing a single time and around 9.9% taken by the ten largest. Sequenced: peripheral blood. The receptor was derived from a human donor with active or convalescent COVID-19. The donor label of this sample is uncertain. The genes are TRBV5-1 and TRBJ1-2; D unclear. CDR3 sequence reads: CASSLAADLSAIWSYTF. DNA of the CDR3: TGCGCCAGCAGCTTGGCCGCAGACCTGAGCGCGATTTGGAGCTACACCTTC.